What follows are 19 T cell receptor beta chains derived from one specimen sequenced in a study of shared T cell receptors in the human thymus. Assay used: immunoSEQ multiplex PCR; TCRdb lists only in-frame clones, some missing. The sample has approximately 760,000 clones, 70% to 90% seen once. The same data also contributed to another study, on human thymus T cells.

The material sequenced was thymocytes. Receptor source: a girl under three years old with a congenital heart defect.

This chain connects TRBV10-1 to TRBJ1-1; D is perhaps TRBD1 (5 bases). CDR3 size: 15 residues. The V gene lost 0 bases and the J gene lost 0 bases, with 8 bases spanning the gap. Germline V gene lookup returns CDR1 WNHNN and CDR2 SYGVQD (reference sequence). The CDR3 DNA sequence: TGCGCCAGCAGTGAGTCCGGGGGTTTGAACACTGAAGCTTTCTTT. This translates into CASSESGGLNTEAFF.

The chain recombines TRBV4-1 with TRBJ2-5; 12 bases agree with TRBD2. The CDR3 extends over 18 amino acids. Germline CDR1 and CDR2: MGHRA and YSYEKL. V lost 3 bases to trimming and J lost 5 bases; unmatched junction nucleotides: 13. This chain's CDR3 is CASSHTRPSGGAWETQYF. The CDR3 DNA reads TGCGCCAGCAGCCACACCCGTCCTAGCGGGGGGGCCTGGGAGACCCAGTACTTC.

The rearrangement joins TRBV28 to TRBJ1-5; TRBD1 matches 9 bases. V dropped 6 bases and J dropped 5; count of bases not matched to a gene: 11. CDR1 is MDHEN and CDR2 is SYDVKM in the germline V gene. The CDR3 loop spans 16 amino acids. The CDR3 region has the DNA TGTGCCAGCAGAAAAGGGACAGGGACCATCCATCAGCCCCAGCATTTT. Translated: CASRKGTGTIHQPQHF.

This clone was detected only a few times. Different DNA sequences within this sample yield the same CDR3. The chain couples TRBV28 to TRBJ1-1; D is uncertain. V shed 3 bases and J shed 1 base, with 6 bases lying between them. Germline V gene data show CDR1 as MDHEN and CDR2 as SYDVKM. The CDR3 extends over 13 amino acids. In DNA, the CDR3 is TGTGCCAGCAGTTTCACGGGGAACACTGAAGCTTTCTTT. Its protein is CASSFTGNTEAFF.

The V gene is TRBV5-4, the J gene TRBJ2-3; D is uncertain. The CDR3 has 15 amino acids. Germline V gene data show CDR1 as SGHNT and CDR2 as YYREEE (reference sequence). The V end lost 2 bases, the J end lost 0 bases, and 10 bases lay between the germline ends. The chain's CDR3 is CASSFRTESTDTQYF. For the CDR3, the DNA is TGTGCCAGCAGCTTTCGTACAGAGAGCACAGATACGCAGTATTTT.

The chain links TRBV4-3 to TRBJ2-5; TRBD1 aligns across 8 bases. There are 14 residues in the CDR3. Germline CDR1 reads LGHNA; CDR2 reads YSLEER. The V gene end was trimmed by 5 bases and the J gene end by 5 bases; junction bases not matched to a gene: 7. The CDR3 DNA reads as TGCGCCAGCAGCGAGCACAGGGGGATGGAGACCCAGTACTTC. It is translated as CASSEHRGMETQYF.

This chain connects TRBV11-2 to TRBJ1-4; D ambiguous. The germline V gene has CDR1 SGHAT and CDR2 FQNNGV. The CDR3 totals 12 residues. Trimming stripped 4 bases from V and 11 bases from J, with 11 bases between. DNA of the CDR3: TGTGCCAGCAGCTGCCCGGGAGAGAAACTGTTTTTT. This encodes CASSCPGEKLFF.

The CDR3 reads CASRSGKRQYF. CDR3 DNA: TGTGCCAGCAGGTCGGGGAAACGGCAGTATTTT. This chain uses TRBV9 with TRBJ2-3; a possible D gene is TRBD2 (5 bases). Germline CDR1 reads SGDLS; CDR2 reads YYNGEE. The CDR3 loop spans 11 amino acids. The ends were cut back, 5 bases at V and 11 bases at J, with 12 bases in the middle.

This chain's CDR3 is CASTPRLLAYQETQYF. Written as DNA, the CDR3 is TGTGCCAGCACCCCCCGATTGCTAGCGTACCAAGAGACCCAGTACTTC. The gene calls are TRBV7-8 and TRBJ2-5; a possible D gene is TRBD2 (6 bases). The CDR3 is made up of 16 amino acids. Germline V gene data show CDR1 as SGHVS and CDR2 as FQNEAQ. Trimming left V 7 bases short and J 0 bases short, with 18 bases between. Drawing the rest from reference TRBV7-8 and TRBJ2-5, the complete variable domain is GAGVSQSPRYKVAKRGQDVALRCDPISGHVSLFWYQQALGQGPEFLTYFQNEAQLDKSGLPSDRFFAERPEGSVSTLKIQRTQQEDSAVYLCASTPRLLAYQETQYFGPGTRLLVL.

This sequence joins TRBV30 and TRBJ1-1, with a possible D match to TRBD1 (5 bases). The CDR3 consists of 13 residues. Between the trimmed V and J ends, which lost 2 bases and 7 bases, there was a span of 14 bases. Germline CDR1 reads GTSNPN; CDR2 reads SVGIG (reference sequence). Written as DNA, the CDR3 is TGTGCCTGGAGTTTTTACCGAAGGGGTGAAGCTTTCTTT. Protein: CAWSFYRRGEAFF.

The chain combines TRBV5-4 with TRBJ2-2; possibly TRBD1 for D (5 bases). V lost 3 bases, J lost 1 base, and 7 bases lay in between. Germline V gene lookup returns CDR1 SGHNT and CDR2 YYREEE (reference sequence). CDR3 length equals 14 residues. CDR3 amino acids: CASSSRGNTGELFF. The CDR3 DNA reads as TGTGCCAGCAGCTCTAGGGGGAACACCGGGGAGCTGTTTTTT.

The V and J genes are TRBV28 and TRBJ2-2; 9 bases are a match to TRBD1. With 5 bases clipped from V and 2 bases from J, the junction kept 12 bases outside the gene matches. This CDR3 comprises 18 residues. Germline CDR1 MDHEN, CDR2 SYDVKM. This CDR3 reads CASSTLPGQGTNTGELFF. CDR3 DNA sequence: TGTGCCAGCAGTACGCTACCGGGACAGGGAACTAACACCGGGGAGCTGTTTTTT.

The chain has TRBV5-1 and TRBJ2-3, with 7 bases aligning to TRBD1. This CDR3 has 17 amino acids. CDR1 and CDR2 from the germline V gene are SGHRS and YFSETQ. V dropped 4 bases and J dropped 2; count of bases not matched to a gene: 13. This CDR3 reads CASSPRPSTGNTDTQYF. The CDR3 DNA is TGCGCCAGCAGCCCCCGACCCTCGACAGGGAACACAGATACGCAGTATTTT.

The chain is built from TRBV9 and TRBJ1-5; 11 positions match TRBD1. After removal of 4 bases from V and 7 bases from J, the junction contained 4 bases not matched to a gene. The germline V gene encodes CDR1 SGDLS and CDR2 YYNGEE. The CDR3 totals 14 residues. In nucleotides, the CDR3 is TGTGCCAGCAGCCCCGGACAGGGGGCACAGCCCCAGCATTTT. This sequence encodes CASSPGQGAQPQHF.

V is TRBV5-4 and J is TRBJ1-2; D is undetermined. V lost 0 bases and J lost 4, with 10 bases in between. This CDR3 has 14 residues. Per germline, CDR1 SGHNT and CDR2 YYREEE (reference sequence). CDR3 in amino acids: CASSLDLSPYGYTF. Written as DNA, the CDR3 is TGTGCCAGCAGCTTGGACCTATCCCCCTATGGCTACACCTTC.

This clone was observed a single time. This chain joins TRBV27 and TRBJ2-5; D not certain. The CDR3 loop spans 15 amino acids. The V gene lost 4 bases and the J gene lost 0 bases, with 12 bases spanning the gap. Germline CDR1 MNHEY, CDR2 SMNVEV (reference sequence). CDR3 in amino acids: CASSSRPVYQETQYF. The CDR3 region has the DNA TGTGCCAGCAGTTCGCGGCCAGTATACCAAGAGACCCAGTACTTC.

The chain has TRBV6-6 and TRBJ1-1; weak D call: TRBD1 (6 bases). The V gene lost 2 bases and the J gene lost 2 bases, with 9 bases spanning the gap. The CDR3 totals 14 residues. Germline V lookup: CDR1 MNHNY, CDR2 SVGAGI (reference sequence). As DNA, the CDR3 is TGTGCCAGCAGTTACCGGGGACATAACACTGAAGCTTTCTTT. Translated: CASSYRGHNTEAFF.

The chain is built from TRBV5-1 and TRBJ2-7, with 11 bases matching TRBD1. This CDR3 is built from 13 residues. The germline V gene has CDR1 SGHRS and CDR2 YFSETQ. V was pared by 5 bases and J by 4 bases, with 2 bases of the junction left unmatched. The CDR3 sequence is CASSGTGGYEQYF. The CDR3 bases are TGCGCCAGCAGTGGGACAGGGGGTTACGAGCAGTACTTC.

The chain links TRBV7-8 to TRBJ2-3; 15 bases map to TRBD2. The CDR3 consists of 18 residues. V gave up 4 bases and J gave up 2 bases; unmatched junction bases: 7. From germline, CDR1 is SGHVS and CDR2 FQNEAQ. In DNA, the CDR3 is TGTGCCAGCAGCTGGGGACTAGCGGGGGGTATAATCACAGATACGCAGTATTTT. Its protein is CASSWGLAGGIITDTQYF.